Listed below are T cell receptor beta chains from one sample, sequenced in a study of molecular identifiers for immune sequencing clone quantification. MiXCR was run by TCRdb on the PCR reads, yielding one entry per CDR3 protein. The table has about 320,000 distinct CDR3 sequences, roughly 24% seen once; the top ten hold 0.74%. The material sequenced was naive CD8+ T cells from blood, with Jurkat cell RNA spiked in. The receptor source for this set is a human donor in good health. Some libraries in this study had Jurkat cell RNA spiked in. Each CDR3 is given without its conserved first and last residue. Each record gives: V gene, J gene, CDR3 protein.

V: TRBV4-3; J: TRBJ2-2; CDR3: ASSLEPSGTGNTGELF
V: TRBV13; J: TRBJ2-2; CDR3: ASSSDQLNTGELF
V: TRBV7-9; J: TRBJ1-2; CDR3: ASSLAPINYGYT
V: TRBV7-9; J: TRBJ1-5; CDR3: ASSLVREVQNQPQH
V: TRBV20-1; J: TRBJ2-7; CDR3: SARDTYSYEQY
V: TRBV5-8; J: TRBJ2-3; CDR3: ASSLAARHHTDTQY
V: TRBV6-2/TRBV6-3; J: TRBJ1-5; CDR3: ASRDGQGYQPQH
V: TRBV25-1; J: TRBJ2-1; CDR3: ASSDWGGSYNEQF
V: TRBV7-6; J: TRBJ2-7; CDR3: ASSLGYDSNPYEGQY
V: TRBV7-9; J: TRBJ2-2; CDR3: ASSLADTGELF
V: TRBV24-1; J: TRBJ1-5; CDR3: ATSDSWRTPYSNQPQH
V: TRBV24-1; J: TRBJ2-2; CDR3: ATSDTDRGSAGELF
V: TRBV27; J: TRBJ1-5; CDR3: ASRGDRSDQPQH
V: TRBV29-1; J: TRBJ2-7; CDR3: SVGGYDSYEQY
V: TRBV7-9; J: TRBJ2-5; CDR3: ASSPPELVSETQY
V: TRBV28; J: TRBJ1-6; CDR3: ASRLGWEISYNSPLH
V: TRBV7-9; J: TRBJ2-3; CDR3: ASSLLLAGASDTQY
V: TRBV7-6; J: TRBJ1-3; CDR3: ASSLAEEDMVTIY
V: TRBV4-3; J: TRBJ2-7; CDR3: ASSQDLGTVYYEQY
V: TRBV9; J: TRBJ1-4; CDR3: ASSAETHEKLF
V: TRBV2; J: TRBJ1-5; CDR3: ASSDRANQPQH
V: TRBV7-2; J: TRBJ2-6; CDR3: ASSVNSGGGGANVLT
V: TRBV4-1; J: TRBJ2-5; CDR3: ASSQERSRVQETQY
V: TRBV11-2; J: TRBJ1-2; CDR3: ASSLVQGNGYT
V: TRBV14; J: TRBJ2-3; CDR3: ASSQEIPWSTDTQY
V: TRBV7-9; J: TRBJ1-1; CDR3: ASSPTLWGEATEAF
V: TRBV27; J: TRBJ2-7; CDR3: ASSVPGSYEQY
V: TRBV7-9; J: TRBJ2-5; CDR3: ASSSGGAMWTQY
V: TRBV9; J: TRBJ1-1; CDR3: ASSVEWDATEAF
V: TRBV20-1; J: TRBJ2-3; CDR3: SARIAGGAVDTQY
V: TRBV12-3/TRBV12-4; J: TRBJ2-3; CDR3: ASSNLGNRPRNTQY
V: TRBV4-1; J: TRBJ1-2; CDR3: ASSPIGQLDNGYT
V: TRBV5-1; J: TRBJ1-4; CDR3: ASSFTGRGNEKLF
V: TRBV29-1; J: TRBJ2-5; CDR3: SVEGDEESQETQY
V: TRBV11-2; J: TRBJ2-1; CDR3: ASSSLFSYNEQF
V: TRBV4-3; J: TRBJ2-3; CDR3: ASRQESVDTQD
V: TRBV5-6; J: TRBJ2-3; CDR3: ASSLLIDTQY
V: TRBV5-1; J: TRBJ2-6; CDR3: GSSWTVLAGTNVLT
V: TRBV14; J: TRBJ1-1; CDR3: ASSQDGQPKYEAF
V: TRBV7-2; J: TRBJ2-5; CDR3: ASSFSGGPGETQY
V: TRBV13; J: TRBJ2-5; CDR3: ASSFFSEFQETQY
V: TRBV20-1; J: TRBJ2-3; CDR3: SARNLGLAGGPSTDTQY
V: TRBV14; J: TRBJ2-5; CDR3: ASSHWRGQETQH
V: TRBV6-2/TRBV6-3; J: TRBJ1-1; CDR3: ASSYPPREAF
V: TRBV27; J: TRBJ2-3; CDR3: ASSATGGTQY
V: TRBV9; J: TRBJ1-1; CDR3: ASSVGGYTEAF
V: TRBV20-1; J: TRBJ2-5; CDR3: SASGQGGYQETQY
V: TRBV12-3/TRBV12-4; J: TRBJ1-5; CDR3: ASSPGHNSNQPQH
V: TRBV19; J: TRBJ1-1; CDR3: ASKWNTEAF
V: TRBV2; J: TRBJ2-1; CDR3: ATEDRGTF
V: TRBV6-5; J: TRBJ2-3; CDR3: ASSTGQGRSDTQY
V: TRBV27; J: TRBJ2-6; CDR3: ASKQGLSSGANVLT
V: TRBV5-1; J: TRBJ2-5; CDR3: ARKPRGQGKETQY
V: TRBV27; J: TRBJ2-1; CDR3: TSSPASGEYNEQF
V: TRBV15; J: TRBJ2-6; CDR3: ATSRVDTSGANVLT
V: TRBV28; J: TRBJ2-2; CDR3: ASSLRTSGSSPTGELF
V: TRBV7-9; J: TRBJ1-1; CDR3: ASSFSPGVGMNTEAF
V: TRBV12-3/TRBV12-4; J: TRBJ1-4; CDR3: ASTFEQGNEKLF
V: TRBV14; J: TRBJ2-7; CDR3: ASSQDYFPYEQY
V: TRBV20-1; J: TRBJ2-1; CDR3: SARDGTSGRAVPHNEQF